The T cell receptor beta chain under discussion was sequenced for a study of blood T cell repertoires in COVID-19. The overall study: The cDNA or gDNA used as material had been derived from T cells, B-cell-depleted T cells, or PBMCs.

How the authors handled the data: Researchers report that nucleated cell counts were estimated from reference gene primer amplification. Profiled with immunoSEQ multiplex PCR; TCRdb holds only in-frame clones, not every one. The V and J calls and clone size were taken over from that table, and D and trimming were inferred from the DNA. The data contain about 150,000 clones, about 90% of them singletons. The CDR3 is made up of 16 amino acids. The germline CDR1 and CDR2 sequences are LNHDA and SQIVND (reference sequence). The V segment lost 4 bases and the J segment 2 bases; nucleotides outside the gene matches: 4.

Material: peripheral blood. The chain combines TRBV19 with TRBJ1-3; the match to TRBD1 covers 11 bases. The source of this sequence is a man older than 75 with acute or convalescent COVID-19. As DNA, the CDR3 is TGTGCCAGTAGTACGGGACAGGGGGGAACTGGAAACACCATATATTTT. Its translation: CASSTGQGGTGNTIYF.